This T cell receptor beta chain was found in a study of cytomegalovirus exposure and HLA in healthy donors. Overall study findings and caveats: It was reported that the classifier diagnosed cytomegalovirus status with high specificity and sensitivity in both the original and validation cohorts. Reports state that TCR beta sequences accurately predicted most subjects' HLA-A and HLA-B alleles. An Asian-associated ancestry cluster reportedly showed fewer N-insertions than the roughly 670-donor mean in a later analysis.

The germline CDR1 and CDR2 sequences are SGHRS and YFSETQ. The CDR3 is 16 residues long. The V gene end was trimmed by 4 bases and the J gene end by 3 bases; junction bases not matched to a gene: 12. Turning to this clone: No antigen is known for it.

Whereas donors were nominally healthy upon sampling, unrecorded immune exposures were probable. Primers: 60 Vbeta forward and 13 Jbeta reverse. TCRdb's table, derived via immunoSEQ multiplex PCR, lists solely in-frame clones and lacks some. In the table there are over 150,000 clones, 65% to 90% of which are singletons. The receptor comes from a male donor in good health and CMV-seronegative. The chain carries TRBV5-1 and TRBJ1-2; 7 bases are shared with TRBD1. The sequencing sample was made of PBMCs. DNA of the CDR3: TGCGCCAGCAGCATTGGAGCAGGGGGACGGGACTATGGCTACACCTTC. This sequence encodes CASSIGAGGRDYGYTF.